A selection of T cell receptor beta chains follows, all from one sample in a study of cytomegalovirus exposure and HLA in healthy donors. Produced via immunoSEQ multiplex PCR; TCRdb's table is partial and in-frame only. This sample has about 88,000 clones, with roughly 71% found just once. The sequenced sample was PBMCs. The receptors shown here come from a middle-aged woman in good health and CMV-seronegative. Each CDR3 is given with its conserved first and last residue. Each record gives: J gene, V gene, CDR3 protein.

j_call: TRBJ2-1
v_call: TRBV5-4
cdr3_aa: CASTQGGQVLYEQFF

j_call: TRBJ2-1
v_call: TRBV6-5
cdr3_aa: CASSKGLRWNEQFF

j_call: TRBJ2-5
v_call: TRBV20-1
cdr3_aa: CSAGRGETQYF

j_call: TRBJ1-3
v_call: TRBV6-5
cdr3_aa: CASRVGATSGNTIYF

j_call: TRBJ1-1
v_call: TRBV5-1
cdr3_aa: CASSLGLDTEAFF

j_call: TRBJ2-3
v_call: TRBV7-7
cdr3_aa: CASSSRAGDADTQYF

j_call: TRBJ2-2
v_call: TRBV19
cdr3_aa: CASKADWGPSGGKTGELFF

j_call: TRBJ2-7
v_call: TRBV19
cdr3_aa: CASSRTVSYEQYF

j_call: TRBJ2-7
v_call: TRBV6-6
cdr3_aa: CASSLDRAYEQYF

j_call: TRBJ1-2
v_call: TRBV5-6
cdr3_aa: CASAYANYGYTF

j_call: TRBJ1-1
v_call: TRBV6-6
cdr3_aa: CASSDRDTEAFF

j_call: TRBJ1-1
v_call: TRBV7-8
cdr3_aa: CASSRTVFNTEAFF

j_call: TRBJ1-1
v_call: TRBV5-1
cdr3_aa: CASSLERSGNTEAFF

j_call: TRBJ1-2
v_call: TRBV7-2
cdr3_aa: CASSLGTGMAATF

j_call: TRBJ2-7
v_call: TRBV27
cdr3_aa: CASRSGGGYSYEQYF

j_call: TRBJ2-7
v_call: TRBV19
cdr3_aa: CASKIGDRSYEQYF

j_call: TRBJ2-5
v_call: TRBV6-6
cdr3_aa: CASSYGASSGETQYF

j_call: TRBJ1-6
v_call: TRBV7-9
cdr3_aa: CASSLHRVGDSPLHF

j_call: TRBJ2-2
v_call: TRBV15
cdr3_aa: CATSNPIGELFF

j_call: TRBJ2-7
v_call: TRBV6-5
cdr3_aa: CASTVGGEQYF

j_call: TRBJ1-1
v_call: TRBV7-8
cdr3_aa: CASSLEEMNTEAFF

j_call: TRBJ2-1
v_call: TRBV7-8
cdr3_aa: CASSLGGRGRSNEQFF

j_call: TRBJ1-5
v_call: TRBV10-3
cdr3_aa: CAISESGGAWSNQPQHF

j_call: TRBJ1-2
v_call: TRBV7-9
cdr3_aa: CASSSVYSGYTF

j_call: TRBJ2-5
v_call: TRBV5-1
cdr3_aa: CATSGGPQLQETQYF

j_call: TRBJ2-1
v_call: TRBV25-1
cdr3_aa: CASSVRQGGDHNEQFF

j_call: TRBJ2-1
v_call: TRBV13
cdr3_aa: CASSLVSRLTSGYNEQFF

j_call: TRBJ1-5
v_call: TRBV5-8
cdr3_aa: CASSPRTGNQPQHF

j_call: TRBJ1-3
v_call: TRBV7-6
cdr3_aa: CASSRDISGNTIYF